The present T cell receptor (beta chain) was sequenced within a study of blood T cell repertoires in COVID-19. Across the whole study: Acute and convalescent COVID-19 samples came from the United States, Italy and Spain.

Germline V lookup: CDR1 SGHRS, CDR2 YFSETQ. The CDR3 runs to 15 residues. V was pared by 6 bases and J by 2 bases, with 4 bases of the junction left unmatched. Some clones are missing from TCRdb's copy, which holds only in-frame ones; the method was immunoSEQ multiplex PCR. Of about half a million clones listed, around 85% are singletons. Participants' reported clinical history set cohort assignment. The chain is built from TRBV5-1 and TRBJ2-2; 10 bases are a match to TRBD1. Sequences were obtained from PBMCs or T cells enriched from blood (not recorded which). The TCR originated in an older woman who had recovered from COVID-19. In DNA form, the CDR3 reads TGCGCCAGCACGGGACAGGGGCGTAACACCGGGGAGCTGTTTTTT. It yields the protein CASTGQGRNTGELFF.